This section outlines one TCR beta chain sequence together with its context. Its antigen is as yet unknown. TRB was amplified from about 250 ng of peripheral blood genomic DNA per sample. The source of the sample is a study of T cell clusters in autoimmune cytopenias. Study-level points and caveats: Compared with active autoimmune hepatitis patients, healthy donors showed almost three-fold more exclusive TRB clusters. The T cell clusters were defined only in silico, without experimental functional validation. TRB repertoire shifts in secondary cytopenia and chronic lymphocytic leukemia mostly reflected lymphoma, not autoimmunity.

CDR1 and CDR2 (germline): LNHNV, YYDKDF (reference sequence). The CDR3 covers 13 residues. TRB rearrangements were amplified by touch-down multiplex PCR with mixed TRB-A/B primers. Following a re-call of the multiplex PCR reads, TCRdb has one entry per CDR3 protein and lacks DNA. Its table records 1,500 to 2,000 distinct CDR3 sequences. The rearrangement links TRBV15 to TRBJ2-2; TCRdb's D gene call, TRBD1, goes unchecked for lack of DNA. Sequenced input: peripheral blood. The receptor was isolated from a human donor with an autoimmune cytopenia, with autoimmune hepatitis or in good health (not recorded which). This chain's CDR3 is CATSRGGAGELFF.